A single sample is the source of the 5 T cell receptor beta chains below, sequenced in a study of T cell repertoires in cytomegalovirus infection. No antigen has been assigned to these receptors. TCRdb called the reads again in MiXCR, with one record for every CDR3 protein. The sample comprises approximately 30,000 distinct CDR3 sequences, around 19% of which are singletons, and 80% to 90% rests with the top ten. Sequences were derived from CD8+ T cells from cultured PBMCs, sampled from culture after CMV antigen stimulation. The receptors derive from a human donor in good health (CMV status not recorded). Some clones in this sample may be carry-over from other donors' samples.

The CDR3, as DNA: TGTGCCAGCAGCCGAGCGGGGGGGCCGAATGAGCAGTTCTTC. This translates into CASSRAGGPNEQFF. The chain is built from TRBV6-2 or TRBV6-3 and TRBJ2-1; 10 nucleotides align to TRBD2. The CDR3 is 14 amino acids. V trimming: 6 bases; J trimming: 7 bases; junction bases outside the gene matches: 6. Germline CDR1 MNHEY, CDR2 SVGEGT.

In its sample, this clonotype was seen a few times. The rearrangement joins TRBV6-5 to TRBJ1-6, with 8 positions matching TRBD1. The germline V gene has CDR1 MNHEY and CDR2 SVGAGI. The V and J ends lost 6 bases and 3 bases, in that order; junction bases with no gene match: 7. This CDR3 spans 16 amino acids. As DNA, the CDR3 is TGTGCCAGCAGCCCGGGACAGGTGATCTATAATTCACCCCTCCACTTT. This gives the protein CASSPGQVIYNSPLHF.

Only a few counts were recorded for this clonotype. This chain connects TRBV12-3 or TRBV12-4 to TRBJ2-7; D is undetermined. The CDR3 spans 11 residues. The V end lost 6 bases, the J end lost 6 bases, and 9 bases lay between the germline ends. The CDR3 spells CASSQSLEQYF. The CDR3, as DNA: TGTGCCAGCAGCCAGAGTCTCGAGCAGTACTTC.

This clonotype occurred many times. The chain recombines TRBV7-2 with TRBJ1-5; the D is unclear. Germline CDR1 reads SGHTA; CDR2 reads FQGNSA. CDR3 length: 15 amino acids. The germline V and J ends were trimmed by 4 bases and 1 base, with 11 bases remaining between them. The CDR3, as DNA: TGTGCCAGCAGCTCCCCGACGGAGAGCAATCAGCCCCAGCATTTT. Translated, it gives CASSSPTESNQPQHF.

The chain recombines TRBV20-1 with TRBJ1-3; D uncertain. The CDR3 length is 11 residues. The germline CDR1 and CDR2 sequences are DFQATT and SNEGSKA (reference sequence). The V gene lost 1 base and the J gene lost 7 bases, with 5 bases spanning the gap. The CDR3, as DNA: TGCAGTGCTAGAGCCGGGAACACCATATATTTT. The encoded protein is CSARAGNTIYF.